These 22 T cell receptor beta chains came from one sample sequenced in a study of technical replicates of blood from several donors. TCRdb's table, derived via immunoSEQ multiplex PCR, lists solely in-frame clones and lacks some. The sample lists under 15,000 clones, 60% to 85% occurring once. Sequencing used PBMCs. The receptors derive from a human donor in good health.

The chain combines TRBV29-1 with TRBJ1-2, with 8 bases identical to TRBD1. This CDR3 spans 12 amino acids. V gave up 6 bases and J gave up 4 bases; unmatched junction bases: 4. CDR1 is SQVTM and CDR2 is ANQGSEA in the germline V gene. The CDR3 loop is CSVQGAGYGYTF. CDR3 DNA: TGCAGCGTCCAGGGGGCAGGCTATGGCTACACCTTC.

The genes are TRBV12-2 and TRBJ2-3; the table names TRBD1, a call not compared with the DNA. TRBV12-2 is a pseudogene. This CDR3 region has 16 residues. CDR3 nucleotides: TGTGCAAGTCGCTTAAAGGGGCTATCTAGCACAGATACGCAGTATTTT. It yields the protein CASRLKGLSSTDTQYF.

The chain employs TRBV4-1 and TRBJ2-7; 7 nucleotides line up with TRBD2. With 1 base clipped from V and 4 bases from J, the junction kept 4 bases outside the gene matches. The CDR3 has 14 residues. Germline loops: CDR1 MGHRA, CDR2 YSYEKL. The CDR3 protein is CASSQGEGRYEQYF. CDR3 DNA: TGCGCCAGCAGCCAAGGGGAGGGGCGTTACGAGCAGTACTTC.

This rearrangement joins TRBV14 to TRBJ1-1; D may be TRBD1 (5 bases). V gave up 4 bases and J gave up 1 base, with 13 bases separating them. This CDR3 is 15 amino acids long. Germline V gives CDR1 SGHDN, CDR2 FVKESK. CDR3 in DNA: TGTGCCAGCAGCCCCCGGGCAGGGTCGAACACTGAAGCTTTCTTT. It translates to CASSPRAGSNTEAFF.

This rearrangement joins TRBV30 to TRBJ1-3; no reliable D call. Germline V gene sequence: CDR1 GTSNPN, CDR2 SVGIG (reference sequence). Trimming removed 5 bases at V and 1 base at J, with 9 bases between. The CDR3 is made up of 13 amino acids. The CDR3, as DNA: TGTGCCTGGCCGGCGGGTTCTGGAAACACCATATATTTT. It yields the protein CAWPAGSGNTIYF.

The chain's CDR3 is CAWSVRTGYDQPQHF. The CDR3 region has the DNA TGTGCCTGGAGTGTACGTACGGGTTACGATCAGCCCCAGCATTTT. The rearrangement links TRBV30 to TRBJ1-5; D gene ambiguous. The ends were cut back, 0 bases at V and 5 bases at J, with 14 bases in the middle. The V gene's germline CDR1 is GTSNPN and CDR2 SVGIG (reference sequence). This CDR3 is 15 amino acids long.

The chain uses TRBV19 and TRBJ2-2; 10 bases fit TRBD2. CDR1 LNHDA and CDR2 SQIVND come from the germline V gene (reference sequence). After removal of 5 bases from V and 2 bases from J, the junction contained 2 bases not matched to a gene. The CDR3 runs to 15 residues. CDR3 region: CASSLAGANTGELFF. In DNA form, the CDR3 reads TGTGCCAGTAGTCTAGCGGGAGCTAACACCGGGGAGCTGTTTTTT.

CDR3 amino acids: CASSLATSGRYEQYF. CDR3 DNA: TGTGCCAGCAGCTTAGCGACTAGCGGGAGGTACGAGCAGTACTTC. The V and J genes are TRBV7-9 and TRBJ2-7; TRBD2 aligns across 13 bases. Per the germline V gene, CDR1 is SEHNR and CDR2 is FQNEAQ (reference sequence). V gave up 0 bases and J gave up 4 bases; unmatched junction bases: 0. CDR3 size: 15 residues.

The chain carries TRBV18 and TRBJ2-3; 8 bases match TRBD1. The V segment lost 3 bases and the J segment 6 bases; nucleotides outside the gene matches: 11. CDR1 is KGHSH and CDR2 is LQKENI in the germline V gene. This CDR3 is built from 16 residues. DNA for the CDR3: TGTGCCAGCTCACCGCAGGGACAGGTCCACAGGGATACGCAGTATTTT. This encodes CASSPQGQVHRDTQYF.

This chain links TRBV2 with TRBJ2-3, with 8 bases fitting TRBD1. Germline V gene sequence: CDR1 SNHLY, CDR2 FYNNEI. CDR3 size: 16 residues. Trimming took 7 bases from V and 6 from J; bases not matched to a gene: 15. For the CDR3, the DNA is TGTGCCAGCACCAACCAGGGGGCTAGGAATGGCGATACGCAGTATTTT. Encoded protein: CASTNQGARNGDTQYF.

The gene calls are TRBV19 and TRBJ1-5, with 7 bases aligning to TRBD1. CDR1 is LNHDA and CDR2 is SQIVND in the germline V gene (reference sequence). The CDR3 has 13 residues. Trimming at V came to 5 bases and at J to 7 bases, leaving 5 bases not matched to a gene. The CDR3 nucleotides read TGTGCCAGTAGTGACAGGGTTGAACAGCCCCAGCATTTT. Translating it yields CASSDRVEQPQHF. The variable domain in full, with the rest retrieved from reference TRBV19 and TRBJ1-5, is DGGITQSPKYLFRKEGQNVTLSCEQNLNHDAMYWYRQDPGQGLRLIYYSQIVNDFQKGDIAEGYSVSREKKESFPLTVTSAQKNPTAFYLCASSDRVEQPQHFGDGTRLSIL.

The CDR3 region is CASSLSGSSYEQYF. The CDR3 DNA sequence: TGTGCCAGCAGTTTAAGCGGGAGCTCCTACGAGCAGTACTTC. V and J are TRBV28 and TRBJ2-7; 8 bases are shared with TRBD2. CDR3 length: 14 amino acids. Trimming at V came to 2 bases and at J to 0 bases, leaving 0 bases not matched to a gene. Germline V gene lookup returns CDR1 MDHEN and CDR2 SYDVKM.

This clone was observed a handful of times. This chain uses TRBV5-5 with TRBJ2-1; 12 positions agree with TRBD2. Looked up from germline, CDR1 is SGHKS and CDR2 is YYEKEE (reference sequence). The CDR3 totals 15 residues. The V segment lost 3 bases and the J segment 8 bases; nucleotides outside the gene matches: 6. This chain's CDR3 is CASSWRLAGGYEQFF. In DNA, the CDR3 is TGTGCCAGCAGCTGGAGGCTAGCGGGAGGGTATGAGCAGTTCTTC. Variable domain in full (rest from reference TRBV5-5 and TRBJ2-1): DAGVTQSPTHLIKTRGQQVTLRCSPISGHKSVSWYQQVLGQGPQFIFQYYEKEERGRGNFPDRFSARQFPNYSSELNVNALLLGDSALYLCASSWRLAGGYEQFFGPGTRLTVL.

The V gene is TRBV19, the J gene TRBJ2-7; D possibly corresponds to TRBD1 (6 bases). Trimming took 4 bases from V and 1 from J, leaving 11 bases between them. The germline CDR1 and CDR2 sequences are LNHDA and SQIVND (reference sequence). The CDR3 covers 14 residues. The CDR3 reads CASSRGRQSYEQYF. CDR3 DNA sequence: TGTGCCAGTAGTAGGGGGCGACAGTCCTACGAGCAGTACTTC. The full variable domain, rest sourced from reference TRBV19 and TRBJ2-7, is DGGITQSPKYLFRKEGQNVTLSCEQNLNHDAMYWYRQDPGQGLRLIYYSQIVNDFQKGDIAEGYSVSREKKESFPLTVTSAQKNPTAFYLCASSRGRQSYEQYFGPGTRLTVT.

In this sample, this clone turned up a few times. The J gene is TRBJ1-1, the V gene TRBV19; D remains ambiguous. V lost 1 base and J lost 1, with 7 bases in between. The germline gives CDR1 LNHDA, CDR2 SQIVND (reference sequence). The CDR3 extends over 14 amino acids. DNA for the CDR3: TGTGCCAGTAGTATAGGTACCGGGAACACTGAAGCTTTCTTT. Protein: CASSIGTGNTEAFF. The whole variable domain, filled in from reference TRBV19 and TRBJ1-1, reads DGGITQSPKYLFRKEGQNVTLSCEQNLNHDAMYWYRQDPGQGLRLIYYSQIVNDFQKGDIAEGYSVSREKKESFPLTVTSAQKNPTAFYLCASSIGTGNTEAFFGQGTRLTVV.

This chain connects TRBV7-3 to TRBJ2-7; TRBD1 matches 7 bases. This CDR3 has 14 residues. V dropped 2 bases and J dropped 0; count of bases not matched to a gene: 1. Germline V gene lookup returns CDR1 SGHTA and CDR2 FQGTGA. The CDR3 nucleotides are TGTGCCAGCAGCTTACAGGGGGACTCCTACGAGCAGTACTTC. Its translation: CASSLQGDSYEQYF.

The genes are TRBV6-1 and TRBJ2-5; 12 bases fit TRBD2. V was pared by 6 bases and J by 5 bases, with 7 bases of the junction left unmatched. Germline V gene data show CDR1 as MNHNS and CDR2 as SASEGT. The CDR3 runs 15 residues. CDR3 bases: TGTGCCAGCAGGGAGTCTAGCGGGAGGGGGGAGACCCAGTACTTC. This translates into CASRESSGRGETQYF.

This chain connects TRBV6-5 to TRBJ2-5; D perhaps matches TRBD1 (6 bases). V lost 4 bases, J lost 5 bases, and 8 bases lay in between. Germline assignment: CDR1 MNHEY and CDR2 SVGAGI. The CDR3 is made up of 12 amino acids. CDR3 region: CASSSQGETQYF. CDR3 DNA sequence: TGTGCCAGCAGTTCGCAGGGGGAGACCCAGTACTTC.

The rearrangement joins TRBV6-1 to TRBJ1-1; TRBD1 matches 8 bases. Germline CDR1 is MNHNS and CDR2 is SASEGT. With 3 bases clipped from V and 5 bases from J, the junction kept 5 bases outside the gene matches. The CDR3 contains 14 residues. Here the CDR3 DNA reads TGTGCCAGCAGTGATGGACAGGGTGGTACTGAAGCTTTCTTT. The encoded protein is CASSDGQGGTEAFF.

This sequence joins TRBV6-1 and TRBJ2-5, with 7 bases lining up with TRBD1. This CDR3 comprises 13 residues. Unmatched junction bases numbered 3, after V lost 6 bases and J lost 2 bases. Germline loops: CDR1 MNHNS, CDR2 SASEGT. The DNA for the CDR3 is TGTGCCAGCAGCCGACAGGGACAAGAGACCCAGTACTTC. It codes for CASSRQGQETQYF.

The rearrangement links TRBV5-6 to TRBJ2-2; no reliable D call. The CDR3 spans 13 residues. The V gene lost 4 bases and the J gene lost 5 bases, with 9 bases spanning the gap. The germline V gene has CDR1 SGHDT and CDR2 YYEEEE. This CDR3 is CASSHPRTGELFF. The DNA for the CDR3 is TGTGCCAGCAGCCACCCGAGGACCGGGGAGCTGTTTTTT.

V usage is TRBV9 and J usage is TRBJ2-2; D is undetermined. The CDR3 runs to 17 residues. Trimming removed 0 bases from V and 0 bases from J, with 12 bases in between. Germline V CDR1 and CDR2: SGDLS, YYNGEE. The CDR3 here is CASSVVLDFPNTGELFF. Written as DNA, the CDR3 is TGTGCCAGCAGCGTAGTTCTAGATTTCCCGAACACCGGGGAGCTGTTTTTT.